This entry lists 31 T cell receptor beta chains sequenced from one sample in a study of blood T cells in healthy people across ages. Next came a second PCR, run for about 7 to 12 cycles, which used a sample-barcoded 5' primer along with a J-beta primer mix. TCRdb re-derived calls from the 5' RACE reads in MiXCR, one entry per CDR3 protein. The table includes around 500,000 distinct CDR3 sequences, 47% detected once. The sample consisted of blood. Every receptor here comes from an older man in good health.

With respect to this clonotype: The junction and the germline gene differ at one end; a read error may be behind it. The chain carries TRBV7-9 and TRBJ2-1, with D hard to call. The germline V gene has CDR1 SEHNR and CDR2 FQNEAQ (reference sequence). The CDR3 is 13 amino acids. CDR3 sequence: CAGSSSSYNEQFF. CDR3 coding DNA: TGTGCCGGCAGCTCCTCCTCCTACAATGAGCAGTTCTTC. Combining the CDR3 with reference TRBV7-9 and TRBJ2-1 gives the whole variable domain DTGVSQNPRHKITKRGQNVTFRCDPISEHNRLYWYRQTLGQGPEFLTYFQNEAQLEKSRLLSDRFSAERPKGSFSTLEIQRTEQGDSAMYLCAGSSSSYNEQFFGPGTRLTVL.

The V and J genes are TRBV20-1 and TRBJ2-3; the D gene is possibly TRBD1 (5 bases). This CDR3 contains 14 residues. Trimming removed 6 bases at V and 0 bases at J, with 13 bases between. Germline V lookup: CDR1 DFQATT, CDR2 SNEGSKA (reference sequence). The CDR3 loop reads CSAPTDRSTDTQYF. CDR3 in DNA: TGCAGTGCCCCCACTGACAGAAGCACAGATACGCAGTATTTT.

V gene TRBV7-3 combines with J gene TRBJ1-1; D gene unclear. Germline V lookup: CDR1 SGHTA, CDR2 FQGTGA. V was clipped by 4 bases and J by 6 bases, with 12 bases between them. The CDR3 is 13 residues long. For the CDR3, the DNA is TGTGCCAGCAGCTCCCCGGGGTACGCTGAAGCTTTCTTT. It encodes CASSSPGYAEAFF.

This clonotype was seen a few times. The gene calls are TRBV20-1 and TRBJ1-2, with 7 positions matching TRBD1. V lost 1 base, J lost 7 bases, and 3 bases stayed unmatched. Germline lookup yields CDR1 DFQATT and CDR2 SNEGSKA (reference sequence). The CDR3 contains 12 residues. The CDR3 region has the DNA TGCAGTGCTAGAGGTGACAGGGTTGGCTACACCTTC. Its translation: CSARGDRVGYTF.

This clonotype was recorded only once. The chain uses TRBV3-1 and TRBJ2-2; the D is unclear. This CDR3 has 13 residues. V lost 2 bases and J lost 5, with 6 bases in between. Looked up from germline, CDR1 is LGHDT and CDR2 is YNNKEL (reference sequence). This chain's CDR3 is CASSQKRTGELFF. CDR3 bases: TGTGCCAGCAGCCAAAAGAGGACCGGGGAGCTGTTTTTT.

Notes on this clonotype: An end of the junction differs from the germline gene, which may be a read error. The chain joins TRBV5-1 to TRBJ1-1, with a weak D call TRBD1 (5 bases). This CDR3 comprises 13 residues. Germline V lookup: CDR1 SGHRS, CDR2 YFSETQ. The CDR3 here is CAISPEGTGEAFF. DNA of the CDR3: TGCGCCATCAGCCCGGAAGGGACGGGTGAAGCTTTCTTT.

The chain links TRBV12-3 or TRBV12-4 to TRBJ2-3; TRBD2 might be the D (5 bases). V was clipped by 3 bases and J by 4 bases, with 8 bases between them. The length of the CDR3 is 13 residues. The CDR3 sequence is CASSFGSADTQYF. CDR3 nucleotide sequence: TGTGCCAGCAGTTTTGGGAGCGCAGATACGCAGTATTTT.

This clonotype was found a few times. V and J are TRBV6-2 or TRBV6-3 and TRBJ2-5, with 7 positions matching TRBD1. The CDR3 is 15 amino acids. The germline V gene has CDR1 MNHEY and CDR2 SVGEGT. V was clipped by 6 bases and J by 2 bases; unmatched bases: 9. CDR3 protein: CASSSRPGQQETQYF. Written as DNA, the CDR3 is TGTGCCAGCAGCTCCCGCCCGGGACAGCAAGAGACCCAGTACTTC.

The CDR3 DNA sequence: TGTGCCAGCAGCTTAGCTGGCGGGGGATACACAGATACGCAGTATTTT. The encoded protein is CASSLAGGGYTDTQYF. The chain combines TRBV11-2 with TRBJ2-3, with TRBD2 identical over 7 bases. Germline-derived CDR1 and CDR2 are SGHAT and FQNNGV. V dropped 1 base and J dropped 2; count of bases not matched to a gene: 6. The CDR3 runs 16 residues.

This chain connects TRBV6-4 to TRBJ2-7; D is possibly TRBD1 (6 bases). Between the trimmed V and J ends, which lost 0 bases and 3 bases, there was a span of 12 bases. Germline V gene data show CDR1 as MRHNA and CDR2 as SNTAGT. This CDR3 has 15 amino acids. CDR3 residues: CASSDSQGHGYEQYF. Here the CDR3 DNA reads TGTGCCAGCAGTGACTCGCAGGGACACGGCTACGAGCAGTACTTC.

This clonotype was picked up a small number of times. V gene TRBV5-1 combines with J gene TRBJ2-1, with 8 bases that match TRBD2. The J segment lost 4 bases and the V segment lost 5 bases, leaving 2 bases of the junction unmatched. In germline, CDR1 is SGHRS, CDR2 YFSETQ. The CDR3 extends over 13 amino acids. CDR3 loop: CASRAGEYNEQFF. As DNA, the CDR3 is TGCGCCAGCAGAGCGGGAGAGTACAATGAGCAGTTCTTC.

A few counts support this clonotype. This chain connects TRBV6-2 or TRBV6-3 to TRBJ2-3, with 14 bases fitting TRBD2. The CDR3 loop spans 17 amino acids. Germline values: CDR1 MNHEY, CDR2 SVGEGT. The V gene end was trimmed by 5 bases and the J gene end by 2 bases; junction bases not matched to a gene: 6. The CDR3 region is CASSPRLAGGITDTQYF. The CDR3 DNA follows: TGTGCCAGCAGTCCAAGACTAGCGGGAGGGATCACAGATACGCAGTATTTT.

The chain recombines TRBV29-1 with TRBJ1-1; TRBD1 matches at 8 bases. CDR1 is SQVTM, CDR2 ANQGSEA, per germline. There are 12 residues in the CDR3. Trimming removed 6 bases from V and 4 bases from J; junction bases left unmatched: 4. The CDR3: CSVTGVGTEAFF. In DNA form, the CDR3 reads TGCAGCGTGACAGGGGTCGGCACTGAAGCTTTCTTT. Full variable domain (missing parts from reference TRBV29-1 and TRBJ1-1): SAVISQKPSRDICQRGTSLTIQCQVDSQVTMMFWYRQQPGQSLTLIATANQGSEATYESGFVIDKFPISRPNLTFSTLTVSNMSPEDSSIYLCSVTGVGTEAFFGQGTRLTVV.

J is TRBJ2-3 and V is TRBV20-1, with TRBD2 identical over 8 bases. This CDR3 contains 14 residues. V lost 5 bases and J lost 11; bases outside the gene matches: 15. Germline V gene data show CDR1 as DFQATT and CDR2 as SNEGSKA (reference sequence). As DNA, the CDR3 is TGCAGTGCTGGGGAAGGGACTAGAGGTAGGGTGCAGTATTTT. This sequence encodes CSAGEGTRGRVQYF.

Ten or more counts support this clonotype. The chain carries TRBV7-6 and TRBJ2-5; D may be TRBD2 (5 bases). V dropped 7 bases and J dropped 5 bases, with 17 bases sitting between them. The CDR3 totals 14 residues. Germline assignment: CDR1 SGHVS and CDR2 FNYEAQ. In nucleotides, the CDR3 is TGTGCCAGCACCCTCGTCCGCTCGGGGGAGACCCAGTACTTC. The encoded protein is CASTLVRSGETQYF.

Concerning this clonotype itself: A much more abundant neighbour one base away suggests this may be a read error. The chain links TRBV7-9 to TRBJ2-1, with 15 nucleotides matching TRBD2. CDR1 and CDR2 from the germline V gene are SEHNR and FQNEAQ (reference sequence). The length of the CDR3 is 17 residues. CDR3 in DNA: TGTGCCAGCAGCCCGGGACTAGCGGGAGGCTCCCACAATGAGCAGTTCTTC. Translation: CASSPGLAGGSHNEQFF.

This chain connects TRBV20-1 to TRBJ1-6, with D tentatively TRBD1 (6 bases). Germline values: CDR1 DFQATT, CDR2 SNEGSKA (reference sequence). CDR3 size: 15 residues. The germline V and J ends were trimmed by 3 bases and 7 bases, with 16 bases remaining between them. CDR3 sequence: CSARQLDSINSPLHF. CDR3 DNA: TGCAGTGCTAGGCAACTGGACAGCATCAATTCACCCCTCCACTTT.

The rearrangement uses TRBV5-1 and TRBJ2-1; 11 bases line up with TRBD2. Germline CDR1 SGHRS, CDR2 YFSETQ. V was clipped by 2 bases and J by 5 bases; unmatched bases: 6. The CDR3 contains 16 residues. The CDR3 here is CASSLAPGLADNEQFF. For the CDR3, the DNA is TGCGCCAGCAGCTTAGCACCGGGACTAGCGGACAATGAGCAGTTCTTC.

The rearrangement joins TRBV6-1 to TRBJ2-1, with 7 bases lining up with TRBD2. CDR1 and CDR2 (germline): MNHNS, SASEGT. The CDR3 runs to 16 residues. Germline trimming cut 0 bases from V and 4 bases from J; bases unmatched to any gene: 6. For the CDR3, the DNA is TGTGCCAGCAGTGAAGCGATCACTAGCGCTTACAATGAGCAGTTCTTC. As protein: CASSEAITSAYNEQFF.

In its sample, this clonotype was seen many times. V is TRBV6-6 and J is TRBJ2-3; D possibly uses TRBD1 or TRBD2 (6 bases each). The CDR3 runs to 15 residues. V was cut by 5 bases and J by 0 bases, with 12 bases left in between. The germline gives CDR1 MNHNY, CDR2 SVGAGI (reference sequence). In DNA, the CDR3 is TGTGCCAGCAGTCGGTGGGGGGCTAGCACAGATACGCAGTATTTT. This codes for CASSRWGASTDTQYF.

About this clonotype: One junction end does not reproduce the germline sequence, and a read error may be involved. The genes are TRBV3-1 and TRBJ1-4; D may be TRBD1 (5 bases). CDR1 and CDR2 (germline): LGHDT, YNNKEL (reference sequence). The CDR3 loop spans 14 amino acids. The CDR3, as DNA: TGTGCCAGCAGTCACCGGGGGGGGAATGAAGAACTGTTTTTT. It specifies CASSHRGGNEELFF.

J is TRBJ2-5 and V is TRBV15; 10 bases line up with TRBD2. The ends lost 3 bases at V and 1 base at J; junction bases unmatched: 5. The V gene's germline CDR1 is LNHNV and CDR2 YYDKDF (reference sequence). The CDR3 runs 16 residues. The CDR3 DNA is TGTGCCACCAGCAGCCCCGGACTAGCGGCCCAAGAGACCCAGTACTTC. Protein: CATSSPGLAAQETQYF.

This clonotype was detected only a few times. The V and J genes are TRBV24-1 and TRBJ2-5; D gene uncertain. This CDR3 region has 13 residues. Between the trimmed V and J ends, which lost 3 bases and 6 bases, there was a span of 10 bases. Germline loops: CDR1 KGHDR, CDR2 SFDVKD. In DNA, the CDR3 is TGTGCCACCAGTGATAAACATGGGCAGACCCAGTACTTC. Encoded protein: CATSDKHGQTQYF.

J is TRBJ1-6 and V is TRBV6-5, with D unclear. The CDR3 runs 14 residues. Germline V gene lookup returns CDR1 MNHEY and CDR2 SVGAGI. V was shortened by 8 bases and J by 0 bases, with 8 bases between the two germline ends. DNA for the CDR3: TGTGCCAGCGGTCGGAGCTCCTATAATTCACCCCTCCACTTT. Protein: CASGRSSYNSPLHF.

This clonotype was picked up a small number of times. The rearrangement uses TRBV4-3 and TRBJ2-7; 7 bases align to TRBD1. The germline CDR1 and CDR2 sequences are LGHNA and YSLEER. V shed 5 bases and J 5 bases; nucleotides not matched to a gene: 6. This CDR3 has 13 residues. Here the CDR3 reads CASSDRVGDEQYF. As DNA, the CDR3 is TGCGCCAGCAGCGACAGGGTGGGTGACGAGCAGTACTTC.

This clonotype was observed a handful of times. Just one base apart from a much larger clone, this may be a read error. The rearrangement joins TRBV6-5 to TRBJ2-5; D is uncertain. The CDR3 is 14 amino acids. V was cut by 6 bases and J by 11 bases, with 22 bases left in between. CDR1 is MNHEY and CDR2 is SVGAGI in the germline V gene. The DNA for the CDR3 is TGTGCCAGCAGGGACCGGGCCGCGACGTTTGAGCAGTACTTC. Translated: CASRDRAATFEQYF.

V is TRBV14 and J is TRBJ2-2, with no clear D. CDR3 length: 14 amino acids. Trimming pared 2 bases from V and 2 bases from J, leaving 6 bases between. From germline, CDR1 is SGHDN and CDR2 FVKESK. The CDR3: CASSQFPNTGELFF. The CDR3 DNA reads as TGTGCCAGCAGCCAATTTCCCAACACCGGGGAGCTGTTTTTT. Combining the CDR3 with reference TRBV14 and TRBJ2-2 gives the whole variable domain EAGVTQFPSHSVIEKGQTVTLRCDPISGHDNLYWYRRVMGKEIKFLLHFVKESKQDESGMPNNRFLAERTGGTYSTLKVQPAELEDSGVYFCASSQFPNTGELFFGEGSRLTVL.

Comments on this clonotype: Being one base from a much bigger clone, this may be a read error. The J gene is TRBJ2-5, the V gene TRBV20-1; 12 bases fit TRBD2. Germline loops: CDR1 DFQATT, CDR2 SNEGSKA (reference sequence). The CDR3 has 16 residues. V lost 3 bases to trimming and J lost 11 bases; unmatched junction nucleotides: 16. The CDR3 is CSARGRTSGRLNEQYF. The CDR3 nucleotides are TGCAGTGCTAGGGGCAGAACTAGCGGGAGGCTGAATGAGCAGTACTTC.

A few counts support this clonotype. The CDR3 DNA reads as TGTGCCAGCAGCGACCTCGGCAGGGGGAACACTGAAGCTTTCTTT. It specifies CASSDLGRGNTEAFF. The chain recombines TRBV6-5 with TRBJ1-1, with a tentative D call TRBD1 (6 bases). The V and J ends lost 6 bases and 1 base respectively, with 15 bases between them. The CDR3 length is 15 residues. The germline gives CDR1 MNHEY, CDR2 SVGAGI.

V and J are TRBV6-2 or TRBV6-3 and TRBJ2-7; D ambiguous. With the DNA end fitting TRBJ2-5 better, the J assignment may be wrong. Per germline, CDR1 MNHEY and CDR2 SVGEGT. This CDR3 has 13 amino acids. The DNA of the CDR3 is TGTGCCAGCAGGAAGATCGAAAGAGAGACCCAGTACTTC. Protein product: CASRKIERETQYF.

This clonotype was detected only once. V and J are TRBV7-8 and TRBJ2-4; TRBD1 aligns across 8 bases. Matching the DNA end better, TRBJ2-7 makes the J call doubtful. Germline-derived CDR1 and CDR2 are SGHVS and FQNEAQ. CDR3 length: 16 amino acids. CDR3 DNA: TGTGCCAGCAGCCTTAGACCCGGGACAGGTTTTCCCGAGCAGTACTTC. Protein product: CASSLRPGTGFPEQYF.